This is a list of T cell receptor beta chains from one sample in a study of early T cells in non-severe SARS-CoV-2 infection. TCRdb independently ran MiXCR on the 5' RACE reads; one entry per CDR3 protein. There are about 22,000 distinct CDR3 sequences in the sample; 3.5% to 4.5% occur only once, and roughly 5.4% lies in the top ten. Sequences were obtained from whole blood. The origin of the receptors is an adult who was a healthcare worker with PCR-confirmed SARS-CoV-2 infection or an uninfected control (not recorded which). Both conserved end residues are part of each CDR3. A D gene is named only where the DNA matches it firmly. Where a row states a size, it is once, few, many or the class of an expanded clone; other rows omit it.

>many|TRBJ1-1|.|TRBV6-1
TGTGCCAGCAGTGACCTGGGGAGGCGGACCACTGAAGCTTTCTTT
CASSDLGRRTTEAFF
>medium-sized|TRBJ1-2|TRBD1|TRBV6-5
TGTGCCAGCAGTTACCGACGAGGACAGGGGGCGAAGGGTGGCTACACCTTC
CASSYRRGQGAKGGYTF
>many|TRBJ2-1|.|TRBV7-2
TGTGCCAGCAGCTCACACAATGAGCAGTTCTTC
CASSSHNEQFF
>many|TRBJ2-1|.|TRBV2
TGTGCCAGCACGGACTTAACGGGGGCAGACAATGAGCAGTTCTTC
CASTDLTGADNEQFF
>.|TRBJ2-5|TRBD2|TRBV28
TGTGCCAGCAGGGGGACTAGCGGGGTCCAAGAGACCCAGTACTTC
CASRGTSGVQETQYF
>many|TRBJ2-7|.|TRBV19
TGTGCCAGTAGGTCCGGATCACGGGCCTCCTACGAGCAGTACTTC
CASRSGSRASYEQYF
>medium-sized|TRBJ2-3|.|TRBV20-1
TGCAGTGCTGACAGGGATACGCAGTATTTT
CSADRDTQYF
>many|TRBJ1-2|.|TRBV30
TGTGCCTGGAGTGTACAGCAGGGCCACTATGGCTACACCTTC
CAWSVQQGHYGYTF
>medium-sized|TRBJ2-7|TRBD1|TRBV29-1
TGCAGCGTCAAAAAAGGGACAGGGGCCAACGAGCAGTACTTC
CSVKKGTGANEQYF
>many|TRBJ1-4|.|TRBV29-1
TGCAGCGGCGTCCGGGACGGGGATAGAAAACTGTTTTTT
CSGVRDGDRKLFF
>many|TRBJ2-5|.|TRBV7-3
TGTGCCAGCAGCTCAAATACAGGGAAACGAGAGACCCAGTACTTC
CASSSNTGKRETQYF
>many|TRBJ2-2|TRBD2|TRBV18
TGTGCCAGCTCGCCGAGCCCGGGGGGGACACTGAACACCGGGGAGCTGTTTTTT
CASSPSPGGTLNTGELFF
>many|TRBJ1-5|.|TRBV28
TGTGCCAGCAGAACTGGGGGGGCGAGCAATCAGCCCCAGCATTTT
CASRTGGASNQPQHF
>medium-sized|TRBJ2-2|.|TRBV10-3
TGTGCCGCCCGGGACACAGACACCGGGGAGCTGTTTTTT
CAARDTDTGELFF
>.|TRBJ2-3|TRBD2|TRBV7-2
TGTGCCAGCAGCGCCAGCGGACTAGCGGGAGGGCCGGGTAAGCAGTATTTT
CASSASGLAGGPGKQYF
>few|TRBJ2-7|TRBD2|TRBV4-1
TGCGCCAGCAGCCCTGGCGTTAGCGGGGGGGCCCGGAGCTCCTACGAGCAGTACTTC
CASSPGVSGGARSSYEQYF
>.|TRBJ2-7|.|TRBV30
TGTGCCTGGAGTGTCGGGCAGCCTGGCTACGAGCAGTACTTC
CAWSVGQPGYEQYF
>many|TRBJ2-1|TRBD2|TRBV19
TGTGCCAGTAGTATGTTTAGCGGGGGAAGCTCCTACAATGAGCAGTTCTTC
CASSMFSGGSSYNEQFF
>medium-sized|TRBJ1-5|.|TRBV12-3/TRBV12-4
TGTGCCAGCAGTTTTCGTGGGCAGAGCAATCAGCCCCAGCATTTT
CASSFRGQSNQPQHF
>many|TRBJ2-1|.|TRBV7-3
TGTGCCAGCAGCTCCGGCCCTAGGGGTTTTTACAATGAGCAGTTCTTC
CASSSGPRGFYNEQFF
>few|TRBJ2-3|TRBD1|TRBV19
TGTGCCAGTAGTCCCGGGACAGGGGGCATAGATACGCAGTATTTT
CASSPGTGGIDTQYF
>many|TRBJ1-1|.|TRBV27
TGTGCCAGCTTCAAATCTATCACTGAAGCTTTCTTT
CASFKSITEAFF
>many|TRBJ2-5|.|TRBV29-1
TGCAGCGTTGACGGCAGGGGTACGCAGACCCAGTACTTC
CSVDGRGTQTQYF
>many|TRBJ1-1|.|TRBV7-9
TGTGCCAGCAGCTTAGCCACGGTGGGGGACACTGAAGCTTTCTTT
CASSLATVGDTEAFF
>many|TRBJ2-2|.|TRBV6-6
TGTGCCAGCAACCCCCTCGGGGGGGAGCTGTTTTTT
CASNPLGGELFF
>many|TRBJ2-1|TRBD1|TRBV19
TGTGCCAGTAGTATACCGGGACAGGGGGCTGGCAATGAGCAGTTCTTC
CASSIPGQGAGNEQFF
>many|TRBJ2-7|.|TRBV28
TGTGCCAGCAGGCCGAAGAGGGGACCGAACTCCTACGAGCAGTACTTC
CASRPKRGPNSYEQYF
>many|TRBJ1-1|.|TRBV18
TGTGCCAGCTCTGAGGGAAAGAACACTGAAGCTTTCTTT
CASSEGKNTEAFF
>many|TRBJ1-5|.|TRBV20-1
TGCAGTGCTAGGGGGACAAATAGCAATCAGCCCCAGCATTTT
CSARGTNSNQPQHF
>many|TRBJ1-6|TRBD1|TRBV7-9
TGTGCCAGCAGCTTTGGGACAGGTTATTCACCCCTCCACTTT
CASSFGTGYSPLHF
>few|TRBJ1-2|TRBD1|TRBV6-2/TRBV6-3
TGTGCCAGCAGTTACATGACAGGGATTGCTGGCTACACCTTC
CASSYMTGIAGYTF
>many|TRBJ1-1|.|TRBV7-9
TGTGCCAGCAGCTTTACCAGGACAGTGAACACTGAAGCTTTCTTT
CASSFTRTVNTEAFF
>many|TRBJ1-1|.|TRBV30
TGTGCCTGGAGGAACACTGAAGCTTTCTTT
CAWRNTEAFF
>many|TRBJ2-5|.|TRBV11-2
TGTGCCAGCAGCTTGCAGGGTCCGCAAGAGACCCAGTACTTC
CASSLQGPQETQYF
>many|TRBJ1-5|TRBD1|TRBV6-1
TGTGCCAGCAGCGGACAGGTTAGCAATCAGCCCCAGCATTTT
CASSGQVSNQPQHF
>many|TRBJ1-5|.|TRBV19
TGTGCCAGTAGTGCCCGACGGGGGACCTATAGCAATCAGCCCCAGCATTTT
CASSARRGTYSNQPQHF
>.|TRBJ1-4|.|TRBV7-6
TGTGCCAGCAGCCCCGGGTCCCGTCAGCTTAATGAAAAACTGTTTTTT
CASSPGSRQLNEKLFF
>.|TRBJ1-1|.|TRBV7-6
TGTGCCAGCAGCTCCCTGACGGAGAACACTGAAGCTTTCTTT
CASSSLTENTEAFF
>many|TRBJ1-2|.|TRBV12-3/TRBV12-4
TGTGCCAGCAGTTTATCAGGGAAGTATGGCTACACCTTC
CASSLSGKYGYTF
>many|TRBJ2-7|.|TRBV6-5
TGTGCCAGCAGTTACGGGGGGTCCTACGAGCAGTACTTC
CASSYGGSYEQYF
>many|TRBJ1-5|.|TRBV3-1
TGTGCCAGCAGCCGGGGGTCGGGGCGCCGCAATCAGCCCCAGCATTTT
CASSRGSGRRNQPQHF
>many|TRBJ2-1|TRBD1|TRBV5-6
TGTGCCAGCAGACGGACAGGGGAGGCAAATGAGCAGTTCTTC
CASRRTGEANEQFF
>.|TRBJ2-5|.|TRBV3-1
TGTGCCAGCAGCGTGAAGGGTAGCGAGCTACCGGGGACCCAGTACTTC
CASSVKGSELPGTQYF
>few|TRBJ2-5|.|TRBV7-9
TGTGCCAGCAGCCCCGAGAAATTTCAAGAGACCCAGTACTTC
CASSPEKFQETQYF
>many|TRBJ1-3|.|TRBV29-1
TGCAGCGTTGGGCTCTCCTCTGGAAACACCATATATTTT
CSVGLSSGNTIYF
>many|TRBJ2-1|.|TRBV7-3
TGTGCCAGCAGCTCCGACCCCAGCAATGAGCAGTTCTTC
CASSSDPSNEQFF
>many|TRBJ2-7|TRBD1|TRBV4-2
TGTGCCAGCAGCCAGGGGGACAGGGGGGTCTACGAGCAGTACTTC
CASSQGDRGVYEQYF
>many|TRBJ1-1|TRBD1|TRBV7-3
TGTGCCAGCAGCTTAACGGGACAGGGGGCCACTGAAGCTTTCTTT
CASSLTGQGATEAFF
>many|TRBJ2-7|TRBD2|TRBV20-1
TGCAGTGCCACACCGGGACTAGCGGGGGGCTACGAGCAGTACTTC
CSATPGLAGGYEQYF
>many|TRBJ2-7|.|TRBV10-2
TGCGCCAGCAGTGAAGGCTACGAGCAGTACTTC
CASSEGYEQYF
>many|TRBJ1-2|.|TRBV19
TGTGCCAGTAGTACCCCCGGATCGAAAGGCTACACCTTC
CASSTPGSKGYTF
>many|TRBJ2-1|TRBD1|TRBV11-2
TGTGCCAGCAGCTCACCGGGAGACAGGGGTTACGATGAGCAGTTCTTC
CASSSPGDRGYDEQFF
>medium-sized|TRBJ2-3|.|TRBV5-6
TGTGCCAGCAGCACGAGACCCCAGCGATGGGTTACGCAGTATTTT
CASSTRPQRWVTQYF
>many|TRBJ2-1|.|TRBV5-5
TGTGCCAGCAGCGACGGACACCTCAATGAGCAGTTCTTC
CASSDGHLNEQFF